This T cell receptor (beta chain) was recovered during a study of early T cells in non-severe SARS-CoV-2 infection. In TCRdb, the 5' RACE reads were re-called with MiXCR into one record per CDR3 protein. This table has 46,000 or so distinct CDR3 sequences, about 12% appearing once. In the case of this clonotype: Its antigen is undetermined.

Study-wide results and caveats: Sequences matched to VDJdb favored anti-spike CD8 responses, while private and CD4 specificities were missed.

Input material: whole blood. The receptor's source is an adult who was a healthcare worker with PCR-confirmed SARS-CoV-2 infection or an uninfected control (not recorded which).

The CDR3 here is CASSLIGLNYGYTF. The DNA of the CDR3 is TGTGCCAGCAGCTTAATCGGCCTCAACTATGGCTACACCTTC. V usage is TRBV7-2 and J usage is TRBJ1-2; unclear D gene. V gave up 2 bases and J gave up 2 bases, with 9 bases separating them. The CDR3 has 14 residues. Germline V lookup: CDR1 SGHTA, CDR2 FQGNSA.